The rows below give T cell receptor beta chains drawn from one sample of a study of shared clonotypes between healthy human individuals. Repertoires were generated with immunoSEQ multiplex PCR, while TCRdb's copy carries only in-frame clones and drops some. The data hold 1.5 million to 2.5 million clones, with roughly 95% observed a single time. Specimen: naive CD8+ T cells sorted from blood. The receptors shown here come from a man in his late teens or twenties in good health. Each CDR3 is given with its conserved first and last residue. D genes are given only for firm matches. Part of the rows lack a size; the others show once, few, many or a class for expanded clones.

clone_size	v_call	j_call	d_call	cdr3_aa	cdr3_nt
NA	TRBV19	TRBJ2-7	NA	CASAPRVATYEQYF	TGTGCCAGTGCTCCTCGGGTGGCGACCTACGAGCAGTACTTC
NA	TRBV13	TRBJ2-1	NA	CASSLAGISYNEQFF	TGTGCCAGCAGCTTAGCGGGGATATCCTACAATGAGCAGTTCTTC
NA	TRBV6-5	TRBJ2-5	TRBD1	CASRFQGAETQYF	TGTGCCAGCAGATTCCAGGGGGCAGAGACCCAGTACTTC
NA	TRBV11-2	TRBJ2-3	NA	CASSLIWGGGETDTQYF	TGTGCCAGCAGCCTGATTTGGGGAGGGGGGGAAACAGATACGCAGTATTTT
NA	TRBV11-2	TRBJ2-1	NA	CASSLVAGTHNEQFF	TGTGCCAGCAGCTTAGTTGCGGGGACCCACAATGAGCAGTTCTTC
once	TRBV9	TRBJ1-6	NA	CASSAQGIGGNSPLHF	TGTGCCAGCAGCGCGCAGGGGATAGGGGGAAATTCACCCCTCCACTTT
once	TRBV5-6	TRBJ2-3	NA	CASSLWGLVADTQYF	TGTGCCAGCAGCTTGTGGGGGCTGGTTGCGGATACGCAGTATTTT
NA	TRBV20-1	TRBJ2-7	NA	CSARDGWEQYF	TGCAGTGCTAGAGACGGTTGGGAGCAGTACTTC
NA	TRBV2	TRBJ2-7	NA	CASSLNDEQYF	TGTGCCAGCAGTTTAAATGACGAGCAGTACTTC
NA	TRBV28	TRBJ1-2	TRBD1	CASSPTGATTPYGYTF	TGTGCCAGCAGCCCAACAGGGGCCACAACCCCCTATGGCTACACCTTC
NA	TRBV4-1	TRBJ1-1	NA	CASSQDTAINTEAFF	TGCGCCAGCAGCCAAGATACAGCTATAAACACTGAAGCTTTCTTT
NA	TRBV30	TRBJ2-3	TRBD2	CAWSVMWASGGAVYTDTQYF	TGTGCCTGGAGTGTAATGTGGGCTAGCGGGGGGGCGGTGTATACAGATACGCAGTATTTT
once	TRBV28	TRBJ2-1	NA	CASEIVGGGFIEQFF	TGTGCCAGCGAGATTGTGGGAGGGGGGTTTATTGAGCAGTTCTTC
NA	TRBV6-5	TRBJ2-7	TRBD1	CASRYSGQGGDEQYF	TGTGCCAGCAGATACTCGGGACAGGGGGGGGACGAGCAGTACTTC
NA	TRBV13	TRBJ2-5	NA	CASSFWGGAETQYF	TGTGCCAGCAGCTTCTGGGGGGGCGCCGAGACCCAGTACTTC
NA	TRBV11-3	TRBJ1-3	NA	CASSYGSSGNTIYF	TGTGCCAGCAGCTATGGGAGCTCTGGAAACACCATATATTTT
NA	TRBV6-5	TRBJ2-1	TRBD2	CASSYTSSGTYNEQFF	TGTGCCAGCAGTTACACCTCTAGCGGGACCTACAATGAGCAGTTCTTC